Following are 7 T cell receptor beta chains from one sample sequenced in a study of OX40 agonist ivuxolimab in advanced cancers. The library was produced with the immunoSEQ multiplex PCR assay. Here the immuneACCESS table is served through TCRdb, limited to in-frame sequences with V and J called. Missing clones are a known gap in these copies; in checked studies unresolved V genes cover under half, and the rest lacks a known reason. This sample is represented by 80,000 to 95,000 clones; approximately 91% of them were singletons. The ten largest clonotypes hold over 0.65% of the sample. The specimen comprised CD4+ or CD8+ T cells sorted from blood, sampled in a trial of the OX40 agonist ivuxolimab. These receptors all stem from an adult with an advanced solid tumor such as melanoma, head and neck, liver or kidney cancer.

The rearrangement links TRBV6-6 to TRBJ2-7; D remains ambiguous. This CDR3 has 13 amino acids. V lost 4 bases and J 4 bases, leaving 11 bases between the germline ends. The germline V gene encodes CDR1 MNHNY and CDR2 SVGAGI (reference sequence). CDR3 sequence reads: CASSLTGNYEQYF. The CDR3 bases are TGTGCCAGCAGTTTGACTGGGAATTACGAGCAGTACTTC.

This clone was recorded once. The rearrangement links TRBV7-9 to TRBJ1-2; 7 bases map to TRBD1. J gave up 7 bases and V 2 bases, and 4 bases lay outside the gene matches. CDR1 and CDR2 from the germline V gene are SEHNR and FQNEAQ (reference sequence). This CDR3 has 13 amino acids. The chain's CDR3 is CASSLRQGRGYTF. The CDR3 region has the DNA TGTGCCAGCAGCTTACGACAGGGTCGTGGCTACACCTTC.

About this clone itself: An end of the junction differs from the germline gene, which may be a read error. The CDR3 bases are TGTGCCAGCAGCTCCCAGATGGGGTCAGGGGGTCGCTTC. Amino acid sequence: CASSSQMGSGGRF. The rearrangement joins TRBV11-2 to TRBJ2-7, with 7 bases identical to TRBD1. The V gene's germline CDR1 is SGHAT and CDR2 FQNNGV. The CDR3 is 13 amino acids.

The chain carries TRBV19 and TRBJ2-3; 7 bases are a match to TRBD2. With 8 bases clipped from V and 2 bases from J, the junction kept 4 bases outside the gene matches. Germline CDR1 LNHDA, CDR2 SQIVND (reference sequence). This CDR3 has 13 residues. The CDR3: CASSERDTDTQYF. Written as DNA, the CDR3 is TGTGCCAGTTCCGAGCGGGACACAGATACGCAGTATTTT.

The rearrangement uses TRBV5-1 and TRBJ2-1; D is undetermined. Germline V lookup: CDR1 SGHRS, CDR2 YFSETQ. The CDR3 has 14 residues. V shed 1 base and J shed 1 base, with 6 bases lying between them. As DNA, the CDR3 is TGCGCCAGCAGCTTGATGGGGTCCTACAATGAGCAGTTCTTC. It codes for CASSLMGSYNEQFF.

The V gene is TRBV10-3, the J gene TRBJ1-6, with D hard to call. The V and J ends lost 4 bases and 7 bases respectively, with 14 bases between them. From germline, CDR1 is ENHRY and CDR2 SYGVKD. The CDR3 sequence is 15 residues long. The DNA of the CDR3 is TGTGCCATCAGTGGGAAGGATGCGGGGAATTCACCCCTCCACTTT. Translating gives CAISGKDAGNSPLHF.

This chain connects TRBV6-1 to TRBJ2-4; D is possibly TRBD2 (5 bases). V lost 0 bases and J 9 bases, leaving 12 bases between the germline ends. Germline-derived CDR1 and CDR2 are MNHNS and SASEGT. This CDR3 comprises 14 residues. The CDR3 loop reads CASSEARAMVIQYF. In DNA, the CDR3 is TGTGCCAGCAGTGAAGCGAGGGCGATGGTCATTCAGTACTTC.